This TCR beta chain is from a study of blood T cell repertoires in COVID-19. From germline, CDR1 is KGHSH and CDR2 LQKENI. The CDR3 loop spans 13 amino acids. Between the trimmed V and J ends, which lost 2 bases and 9 bases, there was a span of 11 bases. The protocol was immunoSEQ multiplex PCR, while the TCRdb copy is restricted to in-frame clones and leaves out a portion. Seen here are about 260,000 clones, 88% observed once, and the top ten hold more than 0.55%. Sequencing used peripheral blood. The receptor was isolated from a human donor in a cohort sampled during active COVID-19. The V call is TRBV18, the J call TRBJ1-5; the D gene is possibly TRBD1 (5 bases). The CDR3 nucleotides read TGTGCCAGCTCACCAGGGGGGTCGGGGCCCCAGCATTTT. Translating gives CASSPGGSGPQHF.